The following is a TCR beta chain sequence with its context. These data belong to a study of graft-versus-host responses after intestinal transplantation. TCRdb keeps only in-frame clones here, not all; method: immunoSEQ multiplex PCR. The data contain 4,000 to 6,000 clones, 25% to 30% of them singletons. This CDR3 contains 15 residues. Deletions cut 6 bases from V and 2 bases from J, with 15 bases between. Germline V lookup: CDR1 LNHDA, CDR2 SQIVND (reference sequence). Responders that carried the CFSE label, roughly 200,000 of them, were plated with roughly 200,000 irradiated, violet-dye-labeled stimulator cells.

This specimen was alloreactive CD8+ T cells from a mixed lymphocyte reaction culture, taken before intestinal transplant. Subset defined: CFSE-low proliferating T cells sorted from approximately six-day pre-transplant mixed lymphocyte reaction (GvH or HvG direction). The receptor's source is a human patient who received an intestinal transplant. This rearrangement joins TRBV19 to TRBJ2-3; D might be TRBD2 (6 bases). The CDR3 region has the DNA TGTGCCAGTAGACATTGGAGGGCACCCACAGATACGCAGTATTTT. It specifies CASRHWRAPTDTQYF.